The rows below give T cell receptor beta chains drawn from one sample of a study of metastatic and nonmetastatic thyroid tumors. TCRdb re-called the PCR reads through MiXCR. This sample carries about 47,000 clones, approximately 24% of them seen once, and the ten largest clones take roughly 3.2%. The sample was blood. The source is a male donor with papillary thyroid cancer or a benign thyroid nodule (not recorded which). Some clones in this sample may be carry-over from other donors' samples. CDR3s include the opening cysteine and the closing phenylalanine or tryptophan. A D gene is named only where the DNA matches it firmly. Expanded clones get a size class; other rows say once, few or many, or leave the size out.

CDR3 protein: CAIAMLGQDTQYF; CDR3 DNA: TGTGCCATCGCTATGTTAGGTCAGGATACGCAGTATTTT; D gene: -; V gene: TRBV10-3; J gene: TRBJ2-3; clone size: many
CDR3 protein: CASSLTGPVDNSPLHF; CDR3 DNA: TGTGCCAGCAGTTTGACAGGGCCAGTTGATAATTCACCCCTCCACTTT; D gene: TRBD1; V gene: TRBV28; J gene: TRBJ1-6; clone size: few
CDR3 protein: CASSVEAGVEGAEAFF; CDR3 DNA: TGTGCCAGCAGCGTAGAGGCCGGGGTGGAAGGCGCTGAAGCTTTCTTT; D gene: -; V gene: TRBV9; J gene: TRBJ1-1; clone size: -
CDR3 protein: CASSEGDYPETQYF; CDR3 DNA: TGTGCCAGCAGTGAAGGCGATTATCCGGAGACCCAGTACTTC; D gene: -; V gene: TRBV6-1; J gene: TRBJ2-5; clone size: -
CDR3 protein: CASSPTSGTNTGELFF; CDR3 DNA: TGTGCCAGCTCACCAACTAGCGGGACGAACACCGGGGAGCTGTTTTTT; D gene: TRBD2; V gene: TRBV18; J gene: TRBJ2-2; clone size: many
CDR3 protein: CASSPTEDTGELFF; CDR3 DNA: TGTGCCAGCAGCCCCACAGAGGACACCGGGGAGCTGTTTTTT; D gene: -; V gene: TRBV7-3; J gene: TRBJ2-2; clone size: many
CDR3 protein: CASRAWGPKNIQYF; CDR3 DNA: TGTGCCAGCAGGGCGTGGGGGCCCAAAAACATTCAGTACTTC; D gene: -; V gene: TRBV28; J gene: TRBJ2-4; clone size: many
CDR3 protein: CASSLGGGTYEQYF; CDR3 DNA: TGTGCCAGCAGTCTGGGGGGCGGGACCTACGAGCAGTACTTC; D gene: -; V gene: TRBV7-8; J gene: TRBJ2-7; clone size: -
CDR3 protein: CASSAGGGTDTQYF; CDR3 DNA: TGTGCCAGCAGTGCGGGAGGAGGCACAGATACGCAGTATTTT; D gene: TRBD2; V gene: TRBV6-2/TRBV6-3; J gene: TRBJ2-3; clone size: many
CDR3 protein: CASRLTLNTGELFF; CDR3 DNA: TGTGCCAGCAGGTTGACACTGAACACCGGGGAGCTGTTTTTT; D gene: -; V gene: TRBV11-3; J gene: TRBJ2-2; clone size: many
CDR3 protein: CASSLTERVEQYF; CDR3 DNA: TGTGCCAGCAGCTTAACCGAAAGGGTCGAGCAGTACTTC; D gene: -; V gene: TRBV7-8; J gene: TRBJ2-7; clone size: many
CDR3 protein: CASSYSRTGSTEAFF; CDR3 DNA: TGTGCCAGCAGTTACTCGCGGACAGGGAGTACTGAAGCTTTCTTT; D gene: TRBD1; V gene: TRBV6-2/TRBV6-3; J gene: TRBJ1-1; clone size: -
CDR3 protein: CSAEDTGRGGNQPQHF; CDR3 DNA: TGCAGTGCCGAAGATACAGGGCGAGGGGGCAATCAGCCCCAGCATTTT; D gene: -; V gene: TRBV20-1; J gene: TRBJ1-5; clone size: many
CDR3 protein: CASSQERDYEQYF; CDR3 DNA: TGTGCCAGCAGCCAAGAGAGAGATTACGAGCAGTACTTC; D gene: -; V gene: TRBV14; J gene: TRBJ2-7; clone size: -
CDR3 protein: CASSLEPLTGVYNEQFF; CDR3 DNA: TGTGCCAGCAGCTTAGAACCCCTTACAGGGGTGTACAATGAGCAGTTCTTC; D gene: TRBD1; V gene: TRBV7-6; J gene: TRBJ2-1; clone size: many
CDR3 protein: CASSLDPGFLSEQYF; CDR3 DNA: TGTGCCAGCAGCTTAGATCCGGGATTCCTTTCCGAGCAGTACTTC; D gene: -; V gene: TRBV11-2; J gene: TRBJ2-7; clone size: -
CDR3 protein: CASTLAGGGSYNEQFF; CDR3 DNA: TGCGCCAGCACGTTAGCGGGAGGAGGGTCCTACAATGAGCAGTTCTTC; D gene: TRBD2; V gene: TRBV5-1; J gene: TRBJ2-1; clone size: once
CDR3 protein: CASSSLGDSGNTIYF; CDR3 DNA: TGTGCCAGCAGCTCCCTTGGAGACTCTGGAAACACCATATATTTT; D gene: -; V gene: TRBV7-2; J gene: TRBJ1-3; clone size: many
CDR3 protein: CASGDRGHGYEQYF; CDR3 DNA: TGTGCCAGCGGAGACCGGGGACACGGGTACGAGCAGTACTTC; D gene: -; V gene: TRBV6-2/TRBV6-3; J gene: TRBJ2-7; clone size: medium-sized
CDR3 protein: CATSDPIGEEDYGYTF; CDR3 DNA: TGTGCCACCAGTGATCCGATCGGGGAGGAGGACTATGGCTACACCTTC; D gene: -; V gene: TRBV24-1; J gene: TRBJ1-2; clone size: few
CDR3 protein: CASSYRQGSPDEQYF; CDR3 DNA: TGTGCCAGCAGTTACAGGCAGGGCAGTCCCGACGAGCAGTACTTC; D gene: -; V gene: TRBV6-2/TRBV6-3; J gene: TRBJ2-7; clone size: few
CDR3 protein: CASRGTAVNYGYTF; CDR3 DNA: TGTGCCAGCAGGGGGACAGCAGTTAACTATGGCTACACCTTC; D gene: TRBD1; V gene: TRBV27; J gene: TRBJ1-2; clone size: -
CDR3 protein: CASSPTGERNTEAFF; CDR3 DNA: TGTGCCAGCAGCCCGACAGGGGAGAGGAACACTGAAGCTTTCTTT; D gene: TRBD1; V gene: TRBV5-6; J gene: TRBJ1-1; clone size: many
CDR3 protein: CASRNLRTGGYTF; CDR3 DNA: TGTGCCAGCAGGAACCTCAGGACGGGTGGCTACACCTTC; D gene: -; V gene: TRBV12-3/TRBV12-4; J gene: TRBJ1-2; clone size: many
CDR3 protein: CASSMRGQGAPGANVLTF; CDR3 DNA: TGTGCCAGTAGTATGAGAGGTCAGGGGGCGCCTGGGGCCAACGTCCTGACTTTC; D gene: TRBD1; V gene: TRBV19; J gene: TRBJ2-6; clone size: many
CDR3 protein: CASSQRVNYGYTF; CDR3 DNA: TGTGCCAGCAGCCAAAGGGTTAACTATGGCTACACCTTC; D gene: -; V gene: TRBV3-1; J gene: TRBJ1-2; clone size: once
CDR3 protein: CASRLPSTDTQYF; CDR3 DNA: TGTGCCAGCAGACTACCTAGCACAGATACGCAGTATTTT; D gene: -; V gene: TRBV27; J gene: TRBJ2-3; clone size: many
CDR3 protein: CASSLSGGLWNEQFF; CDR3 DNA: TGTGCCAGCAGTCTTAGCGGGGGTCTTTGGAATGAGCAGTTCTTC; D gene: TRBD2; V gene: TRBV9; J gene: TRBJ2-1; clone size: -